This is a list of T cell receptor beta chains from one sample in a study of cytomegalovirus exposure and HLA in healthy donors. Assay: immunoSEQ multiplex PCR; the TCRdb copy retains only in-frame clones and omits some. The data hold under 300,000 clones, with 70% to 90% observed a single time. Sequenced material: PBMCs. The receptors shown here come from a woman in her sixties in good health and CMV-seropositive. Both conserved end residues are part of each CDR3. Each record gives: CDR3 DNA, CDR3 protein, J gene, V gene, D gene, clone size. D genes are given only for firm matches. The size of a clone is reported for some rows only, either as once, few or many, or as a class for expanded clones.

TGCAGTGCTCAAATGAACACTGAAGCTTTCTTT CSAQMNTEAFF TRBJ1-1 TRBV20-1 . once
TGTGCCAGCAGTCGGACAGGGGCTAGGCCTGAAGCTTTCTTT CASSRTGARPEAFF TRBJ1-1 TRBV27 TRBD1 .
TGCGCCAGCAGTTTGGACAGGAACACTGAAGCTTTCTTT CASSLDRNTEAFF TRBJ1-1 TRBV5-1 . .
TGTGCCACCCTCATAACAGGGGAAGGGGAAAAACTGTTTTTT CATLITGEGEKLFF TRBJ1-4 TRBV21-1 . .
TGCGCCAGCAGCCAAGAGAGTATAGCAGAGACCCAGTACTTC CASSQESIAETQYF TRBJ2-5 TRBV4-1 . .
TGTGCCAGCACCGGGACTAGCGGGAGACAACTCTACAATGAGCAGTTCTTC CASTGTSGRQLYNEQFF TRBJ2-1 TRBV2 TRBD2 .
TGTGCCAGCTCATCGAAGGGGCCGGGGCAGTTCTTC CASSSKGPGQFF TRBJ2-1 TRBV18 . .
TGTGCCAGCAGCCAAGGCACAGGGGTAAACATTCAGTACTTC CASSQGTGVNIQYF TRBJ2-4 TRBV4-2 TRBD1 .
TGTGCCAGCGTCCACCCGGGCGGGAGAAGCACAGATACGCAGTATTTT CASVHPGGRSTDTQYF TRBJ2-3 TRBV7-9 TRBD2 .
TGTGCCAGTAAGACACCGGGACAGGGGACGAATGAGCAGTTCTTC CASKTPGQGTNEQFF TRBJ2-1 TRBV19 TRBD1 .
TGTGCCAGCAGCATTGGAGTCAGGGTTGCTGAAGCTTTCTTT CASSIGVRVAEAFF TRBJ1-1 TRBV2 . once
TGCGCCAGCAGCTTGACGGGAGGAAGGGCAGATACGCAGTATTTT CASSLTGGRADTQYF TRBJ2-3 TRBV5-1 TRBD2 .
TGTGCCAGCAGCTCAACACAGGGGGAAGGCGAGCAGTACTTC CASSSTQGEGEQYF TRBJ2-7 TRBV11-2 TRBD1 few
TGTGCCACCGAGGCGGCCGCGAACACCGGGGAGCTGTTTTTT CATEAAANTGELFF TRBJ2-2 TRBV19 . few
TGTGCCAGCTCACCGGAGCCGAACACTGAAGCTTTCTTT CASSPEPNTEAFF TRBJ1-1 TRBV18 . .
TGTGCCAGCACCCGAAGGACTAGCGGGAGATCAGATACGCAGTATTTT CASTRRTSGRSDTQYF TRBJ2-3 TRBV2 TRBD2 .
TGTGCCAGCCAACCTATGACAGGGCCTTTTGAAAAACTGTTTTTT CASQPMTGPFEKLFF TRBJ1-4 TRBV6-1 TRBD1 few
TGTGCCAGCAGCCAAGCCGCAGGGCTCATCTATGGCTACACCTTC CASSQAAGLIYGYTF TRBJ1-2 TRBV4-2 . few
TGCGCCAGCAGTGAACCAGCGGGAGGGTGGAATGAGCAGTTCTTC CASSEPAGGWNEQFF TRBJ2-1 TRBV10-2 TRBD2 .
TGTGCCACCGCAACAGGGGTTGGCAATCAGCCCCAGCATTTT CATATGVGNQPQHF TRBJ1-5 TRBV15 TRBD1 .
TGCAGCGCGGTGCCGCAGGGGGATAGCACAGATACGCAGTATTTT CSAVPQGDSTDTQYF TRBJ2-3 TRBV29-1 TRBD1 .
TGTGCCACCAGCAGGCGGAGCGGGAGGGCCTCGGATGAGCAGTTCTTC CATSRRSGRASDEQFF TRBJ2-1 TRBV15 TRBD2 .
TGTGCCAGCAGCCAAGAATCCGGGAGGCCCTCCTACGAGCAGTACTTC CASSQESGRPSYEQYF TRBJ2-7 TRBV14 TRBD2 once
TGTGCCAGCAGGCCAGGCGGGACTAGCGGGAGCGGTGAGCAGTACTTC CASRPGGTSGSGEQYF TRBJ2-7 TRBV14 TRBD2 .
TGTGCCAGCAGTTATGGGCGGGACCCTTCCTACAATGAGCAGTTCTTC CASSYGRDPSYNEQFF TRBJ2-1 TRBV6-5 . .
TGCAGCGGGGACGGGGGAGAGGGCACTGAAGCTTTCTTT CSGDGGEGTEAFF TRBJ1-1 TRBV29-1 . .
TGCGCCAGCAGCCAGTGGCGGGGAGAGACCCAGTACTTC CASSQWRGETQYF TRBJ2-5 TRBV4-1 . .
TGTGCCAGCAGCGTAGGGCTAGGATGGAACAATGAGCAGTTCTTC CASSVGLGWNNEQFF TRBJ2-1 TRBV9 . .
TGTGCCAGCAGCGTCCGACAGGGGATGAGGGAAAAACTGTTTTTT CASSVRQGMREKLFF TRBJ1-4 TRBV9 TRBD1 .